This is a list of T cell receptor beta chains from one sample in a study of T cell responses to AZD1222 COVID-19 vaccine. Method: immunoSEQ multiplex PCR; TCRdb's copy keeps in-frame clones and lacks some. The repertoire consists of roughly 130,000 clones, with approximately 90% occurring once and the leading ten covering 5% to 6.5%. The material sequenced was peripheral blood, taken on day 0 of AZD1222 vaccination. These receptors came from an adult in good health. Both conserved end residues are part of each CDR3. A D gene is named only where the DNA matches it firmly. Rows may omit the clone size; those that give it use once, few, many or a size class.

clone size | J gene | V gene | D gene | CDR3 DNA | CDR3 protein
. | TRBJ2-5 | TRBV27 | TRBD2 | TGTGCCAGCAGTCCCCTGGGTAGCGGGAGGGCCGCTCAAGAGACCCAGTACTTC | CASSPLGSGRAAQETQYF
. | TRBJ2-7 | TRBV11-2 | . | TGTGCCAGCAGCTTAGTAGGGCCTAAGTGGAGCTCCTACGAGCAGTACTTC | CASSLVGPKWSSYEQYF
. | TRBJ1-1 | TRBV27 | TRBD1 | TGTGCCAGCACCGGGACAGGGGGTAGGAGGACTGAAGCTTTCTTT | CASTGTGGRRTEAFF
. | TRBJ1-2 | TRBV5-6 | . | TGTGCCAGCAGCTTCGTGGGGTCCACCTCCCCCTATGGCTACACCTTC | CASSFVGSTSPYGYTF
. | TRBJ2-7 | TRBV6-5 | . | TGTGCCAGCAGGCCCCGGGGTATAGTTGGCGAGCAGTACTTC | CASRPRGIVGEQYF
. | TRBJ1-2 | TRBV7-2 | . | TGTGCCAGCAGGGCCGGGACATTTGTAAACTATGGCTACACCTTC | CASRAGTFVNYGYTF
. | TRBJ1-3 | TRBV5-1 | . | TGCGCCAGCAGCCCCGAACCTCAAGTCGGAAACACCATATATTTT | CASSPEPQVGNTIYF
. | TRBJ2-4 | TRBV10-1 | TRBD2 | TGCGCCAGCATCCAAGAGGGAGGGGAAAACATTCAGTACTTC | CASIQEGGENIQYF
. | TRBJ2-1 | TRBV28 | . | TGTGCCAGCAGTTTATCCCTCTACAATGAGCAGTTCTTC | CASSLSLYNEQFF
. | TRBJ1-5 | TRBV7-8 | TRBD1 | TGTGCCAGCAGCTCGACAGGGGATAATCAGCCCCAGCATTTT | CASSSTGDNQPQHF
. | TRBJ2-1 | TRBV6-2/TRBV6-3 | . | TGTGCCAGCAGTTACCGTCGGGAGTACAATGAGCAGTTCTTC | CASSYRREYNEQFF
. | TRBJ1-2 | TRBV5-4 | . | TGTGCCAGCAGCTTGTTATCTTTTATCGCAGGGGAAGGCTATGGCTACACCTTC | CASSLLSFIAGEGYGYTF
. | TRBJ2-7 | TRBV5-5 | TRBD1 | TGTGCCAGCAGCTTACCCGACAGGGGGTTCTACGAGCAGTACTTC | CASSLPDRGFYEQYF
. | TRBJ2-7 | TRBV27 | TRBD1 | TGTGCCAGCAGCCGGGGACAGATCTCCTACGAGCAGTACTTC | CASSRGQISYEQYF
. | TRBJ2-7 | TRBV18 | . | TGTGCCAGCTCACCCAACTCCGGGAACCTATACGAGCAGTACTTC | CASSPNSGNLYEQYF
. | TRBJ2-1 | TRBV25-1 | . | TGTGCCAGCAGCAGGGGAGGCCCCGAGCAGTTCTTC | CASSRGGPEQFF
. | TRBJ1-2 | TRBV27 | TRBD1 | TGTGCCAGCAGTTCACAGGGGAACTATGGCTACACCTTC | CASSSQGNYGYTF
once | TRBJ2-2 | TRBV28 | . | TGTGCCAGCAGTTTACTAAGGAACACCGGGGAGCTGTTTTTT | CASSLLRNTGELFF
once | TRBJ1-4 | TRBV19 | . | TGTGCCAGTAGTATATTGTTTGTAGGAGTGGCGCCAGAAAAACTGTTTTTT | CASSILFVGVAPEKLFF
. | TRBJ2-1 | TRBV5-1 | TRBD2 | TGCGCCAGCAGCATTAGCGGGAGTCCTTCCAATGAGCAGTTCTTC | CASSISGSPSNEQFF
once | TRBJ1-1 | TRBV18 | . | TGTGCCAGCTCACCGTCGGGGGGCGAAGCTTTCTTT | CASSPSGGEAFF
. | TRBJ1-3 | TRBV11-2 | . | TGTGCCAGCAGCCCGTCTTTCGGTAACTCTGGAAACACCATATATTTT | CASSPSFGNSGNTIYF
. | TRBJ2-2 | TRBV9 | TRBD2 | TGTGCCAGCAGCGTAGATCTAGCGGTAAACACCGGGGAGCTGTTTTTT | CASSVDLAVNTGELFF
. | TRBJ1-4 | TRBV4-2 | . | TGTGCCAGCAGCCAAGTTGTGAGAGGCAGGGTTGATGAAAAACTGTTTTTT | CASSQVVRGRVDEKLFF
. | TRBJ2-1 | TRBV6-4 | . | TGTGCCAGCAGCGAGACCCCTTACAATGAGCAGTTCTTC | CASSETPYNEQFF
. | TRBJ2-7 | TRBV6-2/TRBV6-3 | TRBD2 | TGTGCCAGCAGTTACTCGGAGACTAGCGGCTACGAGCAGTACTTC | CASSYSETSGYEQYF
. | TRBJ1-1 | TRBV7-2 | TRBD1 | TGTGCCAGCACCTTAAACACAGGGGAATGGGCTGAAGCTTTCTTT | CASTLNTGEWAEAFF
. | TRBJ1-2 | TRBV9 | . | TGTGCCAGCAGCGTAGACGATGGAGGAGGCTACACCTTC | CASSVDDGGGYTF
. | TRBJ2-1 | TRBV10-3 | . | TGTGCCATCAGTGAGTCCGGCGGGTTATCCTACAATGAGCAGTTCTTC | CAISESGGLSYNEQFF
once | TRBJ2-5 | TRBV10-3 | TRBD2 | TGTGCCATCAGTGAGTCGTTAGCGGGCACGGGGACCCAGTACTTC | CAISESLAGTGTQYF
. | TRBJ1-1 | TRBV28 | TRBD1 | TGTGCCAGCAGTTTGGTCCAGGGGACAGTGAACACTGAAGCTTTCTTT | CASSLVQGTVNTEAFF
. | TRBJ2-1 | TRBV27 | . | TGTGCCAGCAGTTTATCTAGCGGGGCAGGGGGTGAGCAGTTCTTC | CASSLSSGAGGEQFF
few | TRBJ2-7 | TRBV5-1 | . | TGCGCCAGCAGCTTGGGTAGCTCCTACGAGCAGTACTTC | CASSLGSSYEQYF
. | TRBJ2-7 | TRBV5-1 | . | TGCGCCAGCAGCCCAGACGCTTTTAGGCACGAGCAGTACTTC | CASSPDAFRHEQYF
. | TRBJ1-1 | TRBV5-1 | . | TGCGCCAGCAGCCCCTGGGGGTGGGGGCAGGGGAACACTGAAGCTTTCTTT | CASSPWGWGQGNTEAFF
few | TRBJ2-3 | TRBV5-1 | . | TGCGCCAGCAGCTTGGCGGGGTACAGCACAGATACGCAGTATTTT | CASSLAGYSTDTQYF
. | TRBJ1-2 | TRBV11-1 | . | TGTGCCAGCAGCTTAGGTCCCTATGGCTACACCTTC | CASSLGPYGYTF
. | TRBJ1-2 | TRBV7-9 | . | TGTGCCAGCAGCTTAGGTGCAGGGGCGAACTATGGCTACACCTTC | CASSLGAGANYGYTF
few | TRBJ2-1 | TRBV7-7 | . | TGTGCTAGCAGCCCCGTGGACCGGAGCTCCTACAATGAGCAGTTCTTC | CASSPVDRSSYNEQFF
. | TRBJ2-7 | TRBV4-3 | TRBD2 | TGCGCCAGCAGCCAAGGTCTAGCGGCCCTCTACGAGCAGTACTTC | CASSQGLAALYEQYF